This TCR beta chain was sequenced for a study of tumor and adjacent non-tumor tissue in lung cancer. Turning to the study itself: Patients comprised about a dozen adenocarcinoma, a couple of squamous cell carcinoma and 1 small cell lung cancer. Patients were aged roughly 30 to 76, roughly nine men and roughly five women, stage I to III. Findings and caveats of the study: Tumor tissue had significantly higher TCR diversity than normal lung. Top 100 clones took a larger repertoire share in normal lung.

RNA was extracted from bulk tissue without any cell sorting. This non-tumor lung sample came from over 3 cm beyond the tumor edge. The library came from three nested PCR rounds adapted from ARM-PCR protocols. TCRdb analysed the multiplex PCR reads with MiXCR anew, one entry per CDR3 protein. The table shows tens of thousands of distinct CDR3 sequences, with over 65% occurring only once. On this clonotype itself: No antigen is known for it. Sequence at one end of the junction differs from germline and may be a read error.

The CDR3 spans 14 residues. CDR1 and CDR2 from the germline V gene are MNHEY and SVGAGI. The TCR comes from a man aged 65 to 85 with non-small cell lung cancer. This chain links TRBV6-5 with TRBJ1-2; D unresolved. Source material: distant non-tumor lung tissue. The DNA of the CDR3 is TGTGCCACTCTGAGGACCTCCAATAACTATGGATACACCTTC. Amino acid sequence: CATLRTSNNYGYTF.